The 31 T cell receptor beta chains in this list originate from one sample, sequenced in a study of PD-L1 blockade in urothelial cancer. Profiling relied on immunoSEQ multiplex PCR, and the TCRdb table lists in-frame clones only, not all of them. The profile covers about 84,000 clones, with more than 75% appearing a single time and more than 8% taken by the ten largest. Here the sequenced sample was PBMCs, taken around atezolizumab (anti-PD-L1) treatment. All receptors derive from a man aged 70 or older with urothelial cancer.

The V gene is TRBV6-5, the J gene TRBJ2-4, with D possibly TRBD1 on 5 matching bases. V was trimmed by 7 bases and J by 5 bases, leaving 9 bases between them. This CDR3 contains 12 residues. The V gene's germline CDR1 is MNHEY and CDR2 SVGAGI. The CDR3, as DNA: TGTGCCAGCAAAGGGGCAGAAAACATTCAGTACTTC. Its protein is CASKGAENIQYF.

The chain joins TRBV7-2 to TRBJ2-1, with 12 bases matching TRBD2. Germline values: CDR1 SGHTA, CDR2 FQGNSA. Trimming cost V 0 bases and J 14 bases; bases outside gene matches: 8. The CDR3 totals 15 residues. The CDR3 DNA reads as TGTGCCAGCAGCTTAGCGAAGCTAGCGGGAGGGCCTGAGTTCTTC. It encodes CASSLAKLAGGPEFF.

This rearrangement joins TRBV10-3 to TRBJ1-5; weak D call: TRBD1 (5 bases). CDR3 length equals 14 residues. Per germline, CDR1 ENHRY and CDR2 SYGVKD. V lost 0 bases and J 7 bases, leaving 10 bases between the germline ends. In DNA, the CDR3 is TGTGCCATCAGTGAGTCACCAGGGTTGCAGCCCCAGCATTTT. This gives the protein CAISESPGLQPQHF.

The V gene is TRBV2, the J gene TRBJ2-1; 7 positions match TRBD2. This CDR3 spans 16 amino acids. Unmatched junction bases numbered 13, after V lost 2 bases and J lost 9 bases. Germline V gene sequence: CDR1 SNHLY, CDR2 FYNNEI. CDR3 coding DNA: TGTGCCAGCAGTGAAAACCTAGCGGTGCCCGCGGGTGAGCAGTTCTTC. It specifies CASSENLAVPAGEQFF.

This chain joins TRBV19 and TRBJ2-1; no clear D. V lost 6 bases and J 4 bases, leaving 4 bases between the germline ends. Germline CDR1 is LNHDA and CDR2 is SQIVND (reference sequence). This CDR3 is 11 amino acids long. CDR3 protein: CASRQYNEQFF. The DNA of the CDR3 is TGTGCCAGTAGACAGTACAATGAGCAGTTCTTC.

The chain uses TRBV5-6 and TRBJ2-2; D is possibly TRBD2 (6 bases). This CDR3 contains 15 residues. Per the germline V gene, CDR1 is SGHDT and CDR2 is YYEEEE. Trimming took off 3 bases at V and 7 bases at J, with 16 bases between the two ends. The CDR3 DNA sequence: TGTGCCAGCAGCTCCCCCGGGGGTTTCGGCGGGGAGCTGTTTTTT. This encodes CASSSPGGFGGELFF.

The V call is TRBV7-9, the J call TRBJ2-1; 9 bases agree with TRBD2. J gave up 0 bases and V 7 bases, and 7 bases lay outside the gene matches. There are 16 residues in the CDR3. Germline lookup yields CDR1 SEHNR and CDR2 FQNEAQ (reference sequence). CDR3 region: CASTPGLASSYNEQFF. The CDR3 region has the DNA TGTGCCAGCACCCCGGGACTAGCTAGCTCCTACAATGAGCAGTTCTTC.

Written as DNA, the CDR3 is TGTGCCAGCAGCCACCCCGGGACAGGGAGAGAGGGTGAAGCTTTCTTT. Translating gives CASSHPGTGREGEAFF. The chain uses TRBV4-2 and TRBJ1-1, with 9 positions matching TRBD1. CDR3 length: 16 amino acids. Germline-derived CDR1 and CDR2 are LGHNA and YNFKEQ. V lost 3 bases and J lost 7; bases outside the gene matches: 12.

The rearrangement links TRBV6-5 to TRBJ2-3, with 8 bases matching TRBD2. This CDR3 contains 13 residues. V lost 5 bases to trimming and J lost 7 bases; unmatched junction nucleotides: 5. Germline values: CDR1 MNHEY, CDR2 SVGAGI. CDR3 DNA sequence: TGTGCCAGCAGTCGGGGGGGACGTAATACGCAGTATTTT. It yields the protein CASSRGGRNTQYF.

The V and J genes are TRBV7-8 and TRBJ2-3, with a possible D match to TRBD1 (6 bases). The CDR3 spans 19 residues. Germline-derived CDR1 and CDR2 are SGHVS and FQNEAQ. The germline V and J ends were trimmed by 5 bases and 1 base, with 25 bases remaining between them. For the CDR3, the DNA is TGTGCCAGCAGCCCAGTCGGGCAGGGGCTACTTCTGGGCACAGATACGCAGTATTTT. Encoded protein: CASSPVGQGLLLGTDTQYF.

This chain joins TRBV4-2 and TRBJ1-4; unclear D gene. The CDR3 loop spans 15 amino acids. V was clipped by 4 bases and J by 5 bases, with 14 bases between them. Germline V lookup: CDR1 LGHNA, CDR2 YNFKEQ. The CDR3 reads CASSRGDSDNEKLFF. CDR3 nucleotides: TGTGCCAGCAGCCGGGGAGACTCGGACAATGAAAAACTGTTTTTT.

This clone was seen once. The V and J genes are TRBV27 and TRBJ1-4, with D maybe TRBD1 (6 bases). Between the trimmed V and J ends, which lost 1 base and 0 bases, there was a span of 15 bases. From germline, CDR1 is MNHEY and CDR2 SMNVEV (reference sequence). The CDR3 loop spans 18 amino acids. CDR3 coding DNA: TGTGCCAGCAGTTTATATAGTTACAGGGATACAACTAATGAAAAACTGTTTTTT. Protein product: CASSLYSYRDTTNEKLFF.

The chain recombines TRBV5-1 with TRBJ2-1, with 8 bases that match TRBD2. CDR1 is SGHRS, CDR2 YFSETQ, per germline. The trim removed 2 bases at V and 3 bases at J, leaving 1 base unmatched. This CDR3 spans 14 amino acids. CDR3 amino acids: CASSFSGDYNEQFF. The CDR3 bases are TGCGCCAGCAGCTTTAGCGGGGACTACAATGAGCAGTTCTTC. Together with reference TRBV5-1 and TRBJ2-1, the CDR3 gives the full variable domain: KAGVTQTPRYLIKTRGQQVTLSCSPISGHRSVSWYQQTPGQGLQFLFEYFSETQRNKGNFPGRFSGRQFSNSRSEMNVSTLELGDSALYLCASSFSGDYNEQFFGPGTRLTVL.

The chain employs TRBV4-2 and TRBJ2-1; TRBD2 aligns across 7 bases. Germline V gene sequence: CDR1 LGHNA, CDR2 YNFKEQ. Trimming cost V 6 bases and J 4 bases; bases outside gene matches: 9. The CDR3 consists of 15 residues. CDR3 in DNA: TGTGCCAGCAGTCGAGAACGGGAGGTATACAATGAGCAGTTCTTC. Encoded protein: CASSREREVYNEQFF.

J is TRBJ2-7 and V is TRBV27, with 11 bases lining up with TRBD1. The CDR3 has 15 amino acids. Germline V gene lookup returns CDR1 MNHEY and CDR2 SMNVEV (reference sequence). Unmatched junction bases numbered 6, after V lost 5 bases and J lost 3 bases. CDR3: CASSPDGTGGYEQYF. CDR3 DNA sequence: TGTGCCAGCAGTCCCGATGGGACAGGGGGCTACGAGCAGTACTTC.

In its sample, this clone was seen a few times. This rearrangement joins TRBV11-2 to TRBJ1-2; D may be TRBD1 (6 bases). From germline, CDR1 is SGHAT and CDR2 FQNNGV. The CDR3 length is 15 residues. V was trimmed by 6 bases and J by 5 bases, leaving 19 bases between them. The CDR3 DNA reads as TGTGCCAGCAGTTCGCTACAGGGCGGAAATTATGGCTACACCTTC. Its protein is CASSSLQGGNYGYTF.

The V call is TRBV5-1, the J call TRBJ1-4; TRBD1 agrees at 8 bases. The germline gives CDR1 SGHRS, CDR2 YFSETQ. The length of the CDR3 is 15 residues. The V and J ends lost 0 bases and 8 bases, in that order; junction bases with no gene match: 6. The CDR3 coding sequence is TGCGCCAGCAGCTTGGTTGGCAGGGGGCAAGAAAAACTGTTTTTT. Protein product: CASSLVGRGQEKLFF. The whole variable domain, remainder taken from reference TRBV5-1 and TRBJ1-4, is KAGVTQTPRYLIKTRGQQVTLSCSPISGHRSVSWYQQTPGQGLQFLFEYFSETQRNKGNFPGRFSGRQFSNSRSEMNVSTLELGDSALYLCASSLVGRGQEKLFFGSGTQLSVL.

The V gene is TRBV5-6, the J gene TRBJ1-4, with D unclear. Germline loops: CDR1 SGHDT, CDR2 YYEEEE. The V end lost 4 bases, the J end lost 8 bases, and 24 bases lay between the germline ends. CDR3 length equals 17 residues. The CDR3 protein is CASSPPAGMRNFEKLFF. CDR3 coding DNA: TGTGCCAGCAGCCCCCCCGCGGGGATGCGGAATTTCGAAAAACTGTTTTTT.

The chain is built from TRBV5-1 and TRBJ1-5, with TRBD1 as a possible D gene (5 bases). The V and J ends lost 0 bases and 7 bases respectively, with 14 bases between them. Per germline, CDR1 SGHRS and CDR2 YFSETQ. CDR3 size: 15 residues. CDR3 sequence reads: CASSLVGRVDQPQHF. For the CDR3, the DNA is TGCGCCAGCAGCTTGGTCGGCAGGGTGGACCAGCCCCAGCATTTT.

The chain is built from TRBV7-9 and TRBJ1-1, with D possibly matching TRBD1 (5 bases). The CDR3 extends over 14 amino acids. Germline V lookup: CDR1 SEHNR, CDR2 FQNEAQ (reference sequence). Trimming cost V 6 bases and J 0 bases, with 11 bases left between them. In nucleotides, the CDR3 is TGTGCCAGCAGTCTGGGGGGTTTGAACACTGAAGCTTTCTTT. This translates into CASSLGGLNTEAFF.

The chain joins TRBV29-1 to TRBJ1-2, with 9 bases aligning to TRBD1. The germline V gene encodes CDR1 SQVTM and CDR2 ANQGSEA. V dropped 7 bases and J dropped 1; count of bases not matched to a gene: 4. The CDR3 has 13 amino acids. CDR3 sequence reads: CSAPGQGNYGYTF. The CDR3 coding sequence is TGCAGCGCACCGGGACAGGGTAACTATGGCTACACCTTC.

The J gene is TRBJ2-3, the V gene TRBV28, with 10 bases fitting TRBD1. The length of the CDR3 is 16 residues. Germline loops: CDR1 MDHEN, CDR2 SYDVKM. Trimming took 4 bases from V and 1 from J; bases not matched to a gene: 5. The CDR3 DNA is TGTGCCAGCAGTTCGTCGGGACAGGGGCGCACAGATACGCAGTATTTT. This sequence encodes CASSSSGQGRTDTQYF. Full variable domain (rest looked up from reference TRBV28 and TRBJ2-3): DVKVTQSSRYLVKRTGEKVFLECVQDMDHENMFWYRQDPGLGLRLIYFSYDVKMKEKGDIPEGYSVSREKKERFSLILESASTNQTSMYLCASSSSGQGRTDTQYFGPGTRLTVL.

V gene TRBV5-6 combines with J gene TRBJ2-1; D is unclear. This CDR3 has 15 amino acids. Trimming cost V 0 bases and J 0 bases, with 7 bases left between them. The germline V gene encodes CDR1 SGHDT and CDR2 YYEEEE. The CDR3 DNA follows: TGTGCCAGCAGCTTGGACTCCAACTCCTACAATGAGCAGTTCTTC. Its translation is CASSLDSNSYNEQFF.

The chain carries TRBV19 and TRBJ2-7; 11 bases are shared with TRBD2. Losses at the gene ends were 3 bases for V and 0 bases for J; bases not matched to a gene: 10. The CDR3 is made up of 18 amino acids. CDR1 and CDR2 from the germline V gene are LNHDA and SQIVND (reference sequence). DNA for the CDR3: TGTGCCAGTAGTATCGGGGCTAGCGGGAGGCCAATCTCCTACGAGCAGTACTTC. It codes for CASSIGASGRPISYEQYF.

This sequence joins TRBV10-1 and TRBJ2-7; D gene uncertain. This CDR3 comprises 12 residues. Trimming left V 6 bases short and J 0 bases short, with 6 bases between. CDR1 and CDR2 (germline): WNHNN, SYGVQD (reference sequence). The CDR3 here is CASSIYSYEQYF. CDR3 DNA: TGCGCCAGCAGCATCTACTCCTACGAGCAGTACTTC.

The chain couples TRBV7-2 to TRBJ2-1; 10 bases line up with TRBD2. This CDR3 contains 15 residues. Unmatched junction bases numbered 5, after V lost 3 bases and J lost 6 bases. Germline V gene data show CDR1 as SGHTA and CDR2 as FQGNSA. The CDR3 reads CASSLPGTSVNEQFF. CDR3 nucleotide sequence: TGTGCCAGCAGCTTGCCCGGGACTAGCGTCAATGAGCAGTTCTTC.

CDR3 amino acids: CASSQDGRYTDTQYF. Written as DNA, the CDR3 is TGTGCCAGCAGCCAAGACGGGAGATACACAGATACGCAGTATTTT. V gene TRBV14 combines with J gene TRBJ2-3, with D perhaps matching TRBD2 (6 bases). Trimming left V 0 bases short and J 2 bases short, with 9 bases between. This CDR3 is 15 amino acids long. Germline V gene lookup returns CDR1 SGHDN and CDR2 FVKESK.

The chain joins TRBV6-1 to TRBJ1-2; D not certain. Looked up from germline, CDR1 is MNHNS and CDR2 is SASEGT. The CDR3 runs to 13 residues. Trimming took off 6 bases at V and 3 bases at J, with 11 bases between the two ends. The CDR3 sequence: CASRPDTDYGYTF. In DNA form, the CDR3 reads TGTGCCAGCAGGCCCGACACGGACTATGGCTACACCTTC.

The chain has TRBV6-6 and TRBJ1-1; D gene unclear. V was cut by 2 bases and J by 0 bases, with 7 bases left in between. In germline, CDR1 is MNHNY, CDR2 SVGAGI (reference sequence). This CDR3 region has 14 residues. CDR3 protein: CASSYAEMNTEAFF. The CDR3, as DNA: TGTGCCAGCAGTTACGCCGAGATGAACACTGAAGCTTTCTTT.

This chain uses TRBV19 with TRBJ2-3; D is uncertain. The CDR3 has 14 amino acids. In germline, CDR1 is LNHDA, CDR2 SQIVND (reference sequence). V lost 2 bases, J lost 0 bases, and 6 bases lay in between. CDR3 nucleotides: TGTGCCAGTAGTATAACAGATAGCACAGATACGCAGTATTTT. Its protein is CASSITDSTDTQYF.

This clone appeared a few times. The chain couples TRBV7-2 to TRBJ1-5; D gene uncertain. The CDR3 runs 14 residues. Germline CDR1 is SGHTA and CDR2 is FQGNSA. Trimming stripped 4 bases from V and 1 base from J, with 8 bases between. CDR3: CASSSGSSNQPQHF. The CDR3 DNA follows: TGTGCCAGCAGCTCCGGGTCCAGCAATCAGCCCCAGCATTTT. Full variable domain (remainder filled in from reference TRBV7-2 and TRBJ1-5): GAGVSQSPSNKVTEKGKDVELRCDPISGHTALYWYRQSLGQGLEFLIYFQGNSAPDKSGLPSDRFSAERTGGSVSTLTIQRTQQEDSAVYLCASSSGSSNQPQHFGDGTRLSIL.